Below are 25 T cell receptor beta chains sequenced from a single sample in a study of CD8 T cells in ankylosing spondylitis. TCRdb re-called the 5' RACE reads through MiXCR, storing one row per CDR3 protein. The sample has about 220,000 distinct CDR3 sequences; under 12% are singletons. The specimen sequenced was blood, either unsorted or a sorted T cell fraction (not recorded which). The receptors stem from a male donor with ankylosing spondylitis or in good health (not recorded which).

Turning to this clonotype: A much larger clone differs from this one at a single base, so this may be a read error. This chain connects TRBV5-1 to TRBJ2-7; D is possibly TRBD1 or TRBD2 (5 bases each). Between the trimmed V and J ends, which lost 6 bases and 2 bases, there was a span of 15 bases. Germline-derived CDR1 and CDR2 are SGHRS and YFSETQ. CDR3 length: 14 residues. The CDR3 DNA is TGCGCCAGCACCTCCGTCCCGGGGCCCTACGAGCAGTACTTC. It is translated as CASTSVPGPYEQYF.

The chain links TRBV5-1 to TRBJ2-1; D perhaps matches TRBD1 (6 bases). This CDR3 has 14 residues. Per germline, CDR1 SGHRS and CDR2 YFSETQ. The germline V and J ends were trimmed by 1 base and 8 bases, with 13 bases remaining between them. CDR3 protein: CASSLYRDLDEQFF. The CDR3 bases are TGCGCCAGCAGCTTGTACAGGGATTTGGATGAGCAGTTCTTC.

This clonotype was counted ten times or more. The CDR3 DNA reads as TGTGCCAGCAGACTACAGGGACCTGTCTATGGCTACACCTTC. Its protein product is CASRLQGPVYGYTF. The rearrangement links TRBV5-6 to TRBJ1-2, with TRBD1 as a possible D gene (6 bases). Trimming left V 5 bases short and J 4 bases short, with 15 bases between. The CDR3 extends over 14 amino acids. Germline V CDR1 and CDR2: SGHDT, YYEEEE.

This clonotype was found a few times. J is TRBJ2-2 and V is TRBV15, with 8 bases lining up with TRBD1. This CDR3 spans 18 amino acids. Germline lookup yields CDR1 LNHNV and CDR2 YYDKDF (reference sequence). Trimming removed 0 bases from V and 3 bases from J; junction bases left unmatched: 9. The CDR3 here is CATSREKGRGPYTGELFF. CDR3 sequence (DNA): TGTGCCACCAGCAGAGAGAAAGGCAGGGGGCCCTACACCGGGGAGCTGTTTTTT.

The table lists this clonotype with a few counts. The CDR3 spells CASSVVELDFHEQFF. The CDR3 region has the DNA TGTGCCAGCAGCGTAGTCGAACTAGATTTCCATGAGCAGTTCTTC. The chain uses TRBV9 and TRBJ2-1; a possible D gene is TRBD2 (5 bases). CDR1 is SGDLS and CDR2 is YYNGEE in the germline V gene. Trimming stripped 0 bases from V and 8 bases from J, with 15 bases between. CDR3 length: 15 residues. Complete variable domain (other parts from reference TRBV9 and TRBJ2-1): DSGVTQTPKHLITATGQRVTLRCSPRSGDLSVYWYQQSLDQGLQFLIQYYNGEERAKGNILERFSAQQFPDLHSELNLSSLELGDSALYFCASSVVELDFHEQFFGPGTRLTVL.

This clonotype was counted ten times or more. The chain couples TRBV12-3 or TRBV12-4 to TRBJ1-1, with a weak D call TRBD1 (5 bases). CDR3 size: 12 residues. V was trimmed by 6 bases and J by 9 bases, leaving 14 bases between them. This CDR3 reads CASRGIDRKAFF. CDR3 bases: TGTGCCAGCAGAGGTATCGACAGAAAAGCTTTCTTT.

This clonotype occurred a few times. The CDR3 loop is CASSLRSGGANTGELFF. The DNA for the CDR3 is TGTGCCAGCAGCTTACGTTCTGGGGGCGCGAACACCGGGGAGCTGTTTTTT. This chain joins TRBV11-3 and TRBJ2-2, with a possible D match to TRBD1 (6 bases). The CDR3 extends over 17 amino acids. The germline CDR1 and CDR2 sequences are SGHNT and YENEEA. The V end lost 2 bases, the J end lost 0 bases, and 13 bases lay between the germline ends.

This clonotype was counted ten times or more. The J gene is TRBJ1-1, the V gene TRBV29-1, with D unclear. V was cut by 5 bases and J by 4 bases, with 14 bases left in between. The CDR3 extends over 13 amino acids. The V gene's germline CDR1 is SQVTM and CDR2 ANQGSEA. CDR3 amino acids: CSVRHSDGTEAFF. The CDR3, as DNA: TGCAGCGTTCGGCACTCCGACGGCACTGAAGCTTTCTTT.

This chain uses TRBV19 with TRBJ2-1; a possible D gene is TRBD1 (5 bases). V lost 3 bases and J lost 4, with 16 bases in between. This CDR3 spans 16 amino acids. Germline V lookup: CDR1 LNHDA, CDR2 SQIVND (reference sequence). CDR3 DNA: TGTGCCAGTAGTATGGTGACGACAGAATTATACAATGAGCAGTTCTTC. Residues: CASSMVTTELYNEQFF.

In DNA form, the CDR3 reads TGTGCCAGCAGCCCTCAGGCGAACACCGGGGAGCTGTTTTTT. It yields the protein CASSPQANTGELFF. V gene TRBV13 combines with J gene TRBJ2-2, with no clear D. Trimming shortened V by 5 bases and J by 0 bases, and 7 bases separated the two germline ends. The CDR3 runs to 14 residues. The germline V gene has CDR1 PRHDT and CDR2 FYEKMQ (reference sequence).

This CDR3 is CASSQEWGLDYGYTF. CDR3 bases: TGTGCCAGCAGCCAAGAGTGGGGGCTGGACTATGGCTACACCTTC. The chain joins TRBV3-1 to TRBJ1-2; tentative D call: TRBD1 (6 bases). V was cut by 0 bases and J by 3 bases, with 11 bases left in between. The CDR3 contains 15 residues. Looked up from germline, CDR1 is LGHDT and CDR2 is YNNKEL (reference sequence).

This clonotype was observed many times. In DNA, the CDR3 is TGTGCCAGCAGCCAACTGACAGGGGTCGTCTACGAGCAGTACTTC. It specifies CASSQLTGVVYEQYF. V and J are TRBV7-9 and TRBJ2-7, with 8 bases aligning to TRBD1. CDR3 length: 15 amino acids. The germline V gene has CDR1 SEHNR and CDR2 FQNEAQ (reference sequence). V gave up 5 bases and J gave up 3 bases; unmatched junction bases: 9.

The genes are TRBV28 and TRBJ1-1; 7 nucleotides agree with TRBD1. The CDR3 runs to 14 residues. V shed 5 bases and J 0 bases; nucleotides not matched to a gene: 3. CDR1 and CDR2 (germline): MDHEN, SYDVKM. CDR3 bases: TGTGCCAGCAGTATTACAGGGGTGAACACTGAAGCTTTCTTT. Its translation: CASSITGVNTEAFF.

This clonotype was seen repeatedly, ten times or more. The chain recombines TRBV20-1 with TRBJ2-7; D may be TRBD2 (5 bases). The V gene's germline CDR1 is DFQATT and CDR2 SNEGSKA (reference sequence). V gave up 0 bases and J gave up 2 bases, with 20 bases separating them. The CDR3 contains 17 residues. In nucleotides, the CDR3 is TGCAGTGCTAGAGATTTGGGAGAATTTTCAGGAACCTACGAGCAGTACTTC. It codes for CSARDLGEFSGTYEQYF.

This clonotype was recorded a few times. The genes are TRBV7-9 and TRBJ1-4, with 8 bases matching TRBD1. This CDR3 is built from 13 residues. The V segment lost 5 bases and the J segment 8 bases; nucleotides outside the gene matches: 4. Looked up from germline, CDR1 is SEHNR and CDR2 is FQNEAQ (reference sequence). The CDR3, as DNA: TGTGCCAGCAGCGGACGACAGGGGGAAAAACTGTTTTTT. It codes for CASSGRQGEKLFF.

This clonotype was recorded many times. The rearrangement joins TRBV7-3 to TRBJ1-1; possible D gene TRBD1, 6 bases. The V and J ends lost 3 bases and 7 bases respectively, with 27 bases between them. Germline lookup yields CDR1 SGHTA and CDR2 FQGTGA. This CDR3 is 18 amino acids long. This CDR3 is CASSFSLAAIRWTDEAFF. The CDR3 bases are TGTGCCAGCAGCTTTTCGCTAGCGGCTATTCGCTGGACAGATGAAGCTTTCTTT.

This clonotype was counted many times. A junction boundary mismatches the germline segment, possibly from a read error. This rearrangement joins TRBV6-1 to TRBJ1-4, with D perhaps matching TRBD1 (5 bases). Per germline, CDR1 MNHNS and CDR2 SASEGT. The CDR3 has 11 residues. Here the CDR3 reads CASSDGGAARF. The DNA for the CDR3 is TGTGCCAGCAGTGATGGGGGAGCTGCCCGCTTT.

This clonotype showed up many times. The chain carries TRBV5-1 and TRBJ2-3, with unresolved D. CDR1 and CDR2 from the germline V gene are SGHRS and YFSETQ. The ends were cut back, 0 bases at V and 0 bases at J, with 14 bases in the middle. The CDR3 sequence is 17 residues long. Written as DNA, the CDR3 is TGCGCCAGCAGCTTGGATTCTAGGGTCCAGAGCACAGATACGCAGTATTTT. It encodes CASSLDSRVQSTDTQYF.

This clonotype occurred many times. This chain joins TRBV7-9 and TRBJ1-6, with 7 bases lining up with TRBD1. There are 15 residues in the CDR3. Germline CDR1 SEHNR, CDR2 FQNEAQ (reference sequence). Germline trimming cut 5 bases from V and 7 bases from J; bases unmatched to any gene: 8. This CDR3 is CASSPPGTENSPLHF. The CDR3 bases are TGTGCCAGCAGCCCCCCAGGGACAGAGAATTCACCCCTCCACTTT. Drawing the rest from reference TRBV7-9 and TRBJ1-6, the complete variable domain is DTGVSQNPRHKITKRGQNVTFRCDPISEHNRLYWYRQTLGQGPEFLTYFQNEAQLEKSRLLSDRFSAERPKGSFSTLEIQRTEQGDSAMYLCASSPPGTENSPLHFGNGTRLTVT.

V usage is TRBV11-2 and J usage is TRBJ2-3; possibly TRBD2 for D (6 bases). The length of the CDR3 is 17 residues. Per the germline V gene, CDR1 is SGHAT and CDR2 is FQNNGV. V was clipped by 0 bases and J by 0 bases, with 13 bases between them. This chain's CDR3 is CASSLEGSRGSTDTQYF. CDR3 coding DNA: TGTGCCAGCAGCTTAGAGGGTTCTCGGGGGAGCACAGATACGCAGTATTTT.

This clonotype was recorded at least ten times. The chain uses TRBV2 and TRBJ2-5; 8 positions match TRBD2. V gave up 5 bases and J gave up 2 bases; unmatched junction bases: 7. The V gene's germline CDR1 is SNHLY and CDR2 FYNNEI. The CDR3 is made up of 15 amino acids. The CDR3 loop is CASSKLAALQETQYF. CDR3 DNA: TGTGCCAGCAGTAAACTAGCGGCCCTTCAAGAGACCCAGTACTTC.

This clonotype was seen repeatedly, ten times or more. Here the CDR3 reads CSAKVRGLAYEQYF. The CDR3 region has the DNA TGCAGTGCTAAAGTCAGGGGGCTTGCCTACGAGCAGTACTTC. The rearrangement uses TRBV20-1 and TRBJ2-7, with 8 bases matching TRBD1. Germline CDR1 DFQATT, CDR2 SNEGSKA (reference sequence). This CDR3 region has 14 residues. With V trimmed by 4 bases and J by 2 bases, 7 bases remained unmatched.

This clonotype came up many times. The rearrangement joins TRBV4-2 to TRBJ1-6, with 7 bases identical to TRBD1. V lost 2 bases to trimming and J lost 2 bases; unmatched junction nucleotides: 3. This CDR3 comprises 16 residues. From germline, CDR1 is LGHNA and CDR2 YNFKEQ. CDR3 DNA: TGTGCCAGCAGCCAAACAGGGGTCACCTATAATTCACCCCTCCACTTT. It encodes CASSQTGVTYNSPLHF.

In its sample, this clonotype was seen a few times. The chain joins TRBV5-1 to TRBJ1-1, with TRBD1 as a possible D gene (6 bases). Germline CDR1 SGHRS, CDR2 YFSETQ. This CDR3 contains 15 residues. Trimming removed 4 bases at V and 3 bases at J, with 16 bases between. CDR3 region: CASSLGHGGDTEAFF. In nucleotides, the CDR3 is TGCGCCAGCAGCCTGGGACATGGGGGCGACACTGAAGCTTTCTTT.

V gene TRBV15 combines with J gene TRBJ2-5, with 9 bases that match TRBD2. The CDR3 sequence is 16 residues long. Germline V gene lookup returns CDR1 LNHNV and CDR2 YYDKDF (reference sequence). Trimming removed 0 bases from V and 2 bases from J; junction bases left unmatched: 4. CDR3 nucleotide sequence: TGTGCCACCAGCAGAGATCTCGCGGGGGGGCAAGAGACCCAGTACTTC. Translating gives CATSRDLAGGQETQYF.